A single sample is the source of the 6 T cell receptor beta chains below, sequenced in a study of blood T cell repertoires in COVID-19. Sequenced by immunoSEQ multiplex PCR; TCRdb stores in-frame clones only, minus some. This sample carries 310,000 or so clones, about 91% of them seen once, and the ten largest clones take more than 8.5%. Sequencing was done on a sample of PBMCs or T cells enriched from blood (not recorded which). The receptors stem from a woman between 18 and 29 years old who had recovered from COVID-19.

The chain couples TRBV4-2 to TRBJ1-2; D is possibly TRBD1 (6 bases). The CDR3 is 15 residues long. V was pared by 4 bases and J by 1 base, with 13 bases between. Germline V gene sequence: CDR1 LGHNA, CDR2 YNFKEQ. CDR3 region: CASSLQHRDNYGYTF. CDR3 in DNA: TGTGCCAGCAGCCTCCAACACAGGGATAACTATGGCTACACCTTC.

CDR3 DNA sequence: TGTGCCAGCAGCTTTGGCGGGGGTTTTGAGACCCAGTACTTC. Its protein is CASSFGGGFETQYF. V usage is TRBV11-2 and J usage is TRBJ2-5; 7 nucleotides align to TRBD2. Trimming took 3 bases from V and 5 from J; bases not matched to a gene: 6. The CDR3 is 14 amino acids. Germline lookup yields CDR1 SGHAT and CDR2 FQNNGV. The full variable domain, its missing parts supplied by reference TRBV11-2 and TRBJ2-5, is EAGVAQSPRYKIIEKRQSVAFWCNPISGHATLYWYQQILGQGPKLLIQFQNNGVVDDSQLPKDRFSAERLKGVDSTLKIQPAKLEDSAVYLCASSFGGGFETQYFGPGTRLLVL.

The chain recombines TRBV10-3 with TRBJ2-1; 12 bases are a match to TRBD2. The germline CDR1 and CDR2 sequences are ENHRY and SYGVKD. V trimming: 4 bases; J trimming: 5 bases; junction bases outside the gene matches: 6. This CDR3 is 16 amino acids long. The DNA for the CDR3 is TGTGCCATCAGTGGGTCTAGCGGGAGGGGAAACAATGAGCAGTTCTTC. Amino acid sequence: CAISGSSGRGNNEQFF.

This chain connects TRBV6-6 to TRBJ1-3; the D gene is possibly TRBD1 (5 bases). The V gene lost 1 base and the J gene lost 0 bases, with 10 bases spanning the gap. Germline V gene sequence: CDR1 MNHNY, CDR2 SVGAGI (reference sequence). CDR3 length: 16 residues. The CDR3: CASSYLDSSSGNTIYF. The CDR3 nucleotides read TGTGCCAGCAGTTACTTAGACAGTTCCTCTGGAAACACCATATATTTT.

The chain uses TRBV7-3 and TRBJ1-6; 7 bases line up with TRBD1. Germline lookup yields CDR1 SGHTA and CDR2 FQGTGA. J was trimmed by 7 bases and V by 2 bases; bases with no gene match: 2. This CDR3 has 14 amino acids. The DNA for the CDR3 is TGTGCCAGCAGCTTAGGACAGGACAATTCACCCCTCCACTTT. This translates into CASSLGQDNSPLHF. The full variable domain, completed using reference TRBV7-3 and TRBJ1-6, is GAGVSQTPSNKVTEKGKYVELRCDPISGHTALYWYRQSLGQGPEFLIYFQGTGAADDSGLPNDRFFAVRPEGSVSTLKIQRTERGDSAVYLCASSLGQDNSPLHFGNGTRLTVT.

The rearrangement links TRBV28 to TRBJ2-1, with TRBD2 matching over 8 bases. The CDR3 runs to 14 residues. V gave up 5 bases and J gave up 8 bases; unmatched junction bases: 8. CDR1 and CDR2 from the germline V gene are MDHEN and SYDVKM. This chain's CDR3 is CASSRSGTSYEQFF. The CDR3 DNA reads TGTGCCAGCAGTCGTTCCGGGACTAGTTATGAGCAGTTCTTC.